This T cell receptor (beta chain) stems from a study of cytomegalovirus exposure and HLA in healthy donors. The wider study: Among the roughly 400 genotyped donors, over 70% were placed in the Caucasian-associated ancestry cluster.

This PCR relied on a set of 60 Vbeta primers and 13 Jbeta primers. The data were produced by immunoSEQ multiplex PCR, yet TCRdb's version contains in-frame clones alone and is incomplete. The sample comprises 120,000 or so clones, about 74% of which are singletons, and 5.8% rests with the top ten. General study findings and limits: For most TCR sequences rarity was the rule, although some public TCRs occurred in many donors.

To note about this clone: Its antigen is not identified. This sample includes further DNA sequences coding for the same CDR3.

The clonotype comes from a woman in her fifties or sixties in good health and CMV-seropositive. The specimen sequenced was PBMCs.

The CDR3 loop reads CASSVGLAEETQYF. CDR3 bases: TGTGCCAGCAGCGTAGGGCTAGCGGAAGAGACCCAGTACTTC. V is TRBV9 and J is TRBJ2-5; the match to TRBD2 covers 7 bases. Germline trimming cut 0 bases from V and 3 bases from J; bases unmatched to any gene: 2. CDR1 is SGDLS and CDR2 is YYNGEE in the germline V gene. This CDR3 is 14 amino acids long.